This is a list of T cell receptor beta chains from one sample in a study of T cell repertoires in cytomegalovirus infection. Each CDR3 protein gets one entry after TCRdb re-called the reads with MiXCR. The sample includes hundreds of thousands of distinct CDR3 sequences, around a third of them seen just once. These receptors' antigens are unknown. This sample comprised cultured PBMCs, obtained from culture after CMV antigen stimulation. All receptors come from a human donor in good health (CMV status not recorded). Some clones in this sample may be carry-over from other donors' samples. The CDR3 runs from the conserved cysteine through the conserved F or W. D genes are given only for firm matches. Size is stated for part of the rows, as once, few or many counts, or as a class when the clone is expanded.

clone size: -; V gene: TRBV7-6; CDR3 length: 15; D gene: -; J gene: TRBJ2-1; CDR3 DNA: TGTGCCAGCAGCTTATTCGTGAGAACGATCGATGAGCAGTTCTTC; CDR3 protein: CASSLFVRTIDEQFF
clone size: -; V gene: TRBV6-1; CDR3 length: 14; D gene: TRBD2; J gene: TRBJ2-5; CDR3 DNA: TGTGCCAGCAGTGAAGCAGCGGGGAGAAGGACCCAGTACTTC; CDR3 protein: CASSEAAGRRTQYF
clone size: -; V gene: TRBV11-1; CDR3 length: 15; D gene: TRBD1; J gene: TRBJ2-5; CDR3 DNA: TGTGCCAGCAGCGCGCCGAGGACAGGTCAAGAGACCCAGTACTTC; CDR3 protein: CASSAPRTGQETQYF
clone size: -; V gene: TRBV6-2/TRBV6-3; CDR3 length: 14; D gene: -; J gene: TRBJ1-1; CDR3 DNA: TGTGCCAGCGCCCACTCCCGGCTGAACACTGAAGCTTTCTTT; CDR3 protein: CASAHSRLNTEAFF
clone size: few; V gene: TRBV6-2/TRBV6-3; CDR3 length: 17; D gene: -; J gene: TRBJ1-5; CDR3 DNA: TGTGCCAGCAGTTCCCTGGGACACTTCTATAGCAATCAGCCCCAGCATTTT; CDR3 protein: CASSSLGHFYSNQPQHF
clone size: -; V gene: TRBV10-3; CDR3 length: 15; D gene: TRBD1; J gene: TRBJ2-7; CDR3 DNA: TGTGCCATCTGGCCCGGGACAGCCAGCTCCTACGAGCAGTACTTC; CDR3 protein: CAIWPGTASSYEQYF
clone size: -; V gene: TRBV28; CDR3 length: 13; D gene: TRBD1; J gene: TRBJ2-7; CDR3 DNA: TGTGCCAGCAGTTTTTTAGGGGGCGGCGAGCAGTACTTC; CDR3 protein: CASSFLGGGEQYF
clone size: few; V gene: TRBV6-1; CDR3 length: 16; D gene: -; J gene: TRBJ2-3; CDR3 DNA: TGTGCCAGCATCTCTCGGCCAAAGAGGCACACAGATACGCAGTATTTT; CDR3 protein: CASISRPKRHTDTQYF
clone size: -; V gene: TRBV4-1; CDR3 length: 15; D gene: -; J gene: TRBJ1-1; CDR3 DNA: TGTGCCAGCAGCCATACGACCTCCAGGAACACTGAAGCTTTCTTT; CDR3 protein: CASSHTTSRNTEAFF
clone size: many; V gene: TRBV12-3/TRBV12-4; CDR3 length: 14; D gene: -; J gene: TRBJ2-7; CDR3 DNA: TGTGCCAGCAGCGCCCTTTGGACAACGGGAGAGCAGTACTTC; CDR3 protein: CASSALWTTGEQYF
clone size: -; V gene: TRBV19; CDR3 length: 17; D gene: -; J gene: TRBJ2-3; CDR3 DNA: TGTGCCAGTAGTATAGTGCACACCGTCTCGATCGCAGATACGCAGTATTTT; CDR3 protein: CASSIVHTVSIADTQYF
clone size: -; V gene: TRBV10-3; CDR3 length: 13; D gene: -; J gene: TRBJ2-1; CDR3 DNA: TGTGCCATCAGTGAAGCATATAATCGGCGGCAGTTCTTC; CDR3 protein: CAISEAYNRRQFF
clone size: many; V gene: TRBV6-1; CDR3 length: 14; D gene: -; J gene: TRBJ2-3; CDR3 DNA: TGTGCCAGCAGTGAAAGGGCTAGATCTGCTACGCAGTATTTT; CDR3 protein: CASSERARSATQYF
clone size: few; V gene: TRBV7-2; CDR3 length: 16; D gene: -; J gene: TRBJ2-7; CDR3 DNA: TGTGCCAGCAGCCCAACCACGGACCCATCTTACTACGAGCAGTACTTC; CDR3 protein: CASSPTTDPSYYEQYF
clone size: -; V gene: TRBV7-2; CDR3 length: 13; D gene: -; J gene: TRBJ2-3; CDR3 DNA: TGTGCCAGCAGCCAAGCCTTCGCAGATACGCAGTATTTT; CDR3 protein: CASSQAFADTQYF
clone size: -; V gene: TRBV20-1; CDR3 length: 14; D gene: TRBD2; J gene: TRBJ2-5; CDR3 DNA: TGCAGTGCTAGCCAGCGGGGAGGTGTGGAGACCCAGTACTTC; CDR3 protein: CSASQRGGVETQYF
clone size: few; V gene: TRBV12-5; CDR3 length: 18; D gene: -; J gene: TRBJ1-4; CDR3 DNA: TGTGCTAGTGGTTTGGTACGGAGACAGCTTAGTGTTAATGAAAAACTGTTTTTT; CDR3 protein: CASGLVRRQLSVNEKLFF
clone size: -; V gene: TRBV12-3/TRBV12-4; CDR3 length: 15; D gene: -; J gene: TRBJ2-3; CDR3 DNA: TGTGCCAGCAGTTATATCCCGAGGGTCACAGATACGCAGTATTTT; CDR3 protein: CASSYIPRVTDTQYF
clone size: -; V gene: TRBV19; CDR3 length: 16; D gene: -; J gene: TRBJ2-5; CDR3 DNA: TGTGCCAGTAGTACCCGGGACCGCCTCCCCGTGGAGACCCAGTACTTC; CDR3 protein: CASSTRDRLPVETQYF
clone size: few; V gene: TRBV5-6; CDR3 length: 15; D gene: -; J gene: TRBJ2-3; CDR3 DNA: TGTGCCAGCAGCCTCGGACTCTCCCGCACAGATACGCAGTATTTT; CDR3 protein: CASSLGLSRTDTQYF
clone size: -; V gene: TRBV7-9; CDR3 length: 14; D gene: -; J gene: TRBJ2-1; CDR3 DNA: TGTGCCAGCAGCCGAGGACAGTCCTACAATGAGCAGTTCTTC; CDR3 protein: CASSRGQSYNEQFF
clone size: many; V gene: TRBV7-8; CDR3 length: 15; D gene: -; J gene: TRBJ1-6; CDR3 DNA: TGTGCCAGCAGCTTAGGGGCAGGGAATAATTCACCCCTCCACTTT; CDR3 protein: CASSLGAGNNSPLHF
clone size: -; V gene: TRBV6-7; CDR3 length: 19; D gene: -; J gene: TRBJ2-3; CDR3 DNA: TGTGCCAGCAGTTACTCGATTGGGGGACGTTCACCCGAGGCAGATACGCAGTATTTT; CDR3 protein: CASSYSIGGRSPEADTQYF
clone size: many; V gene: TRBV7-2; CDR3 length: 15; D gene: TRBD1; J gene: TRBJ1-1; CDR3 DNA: TGTGCCAGCAGCTTAGTAGGGGGCGGGTACACTGAAGCTTTCTTT; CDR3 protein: CASSLVGGGYTEAFF
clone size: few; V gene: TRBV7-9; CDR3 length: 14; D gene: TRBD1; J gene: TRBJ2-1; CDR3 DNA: TGTGCCAGCAGCTCTGACAGGGTGGACAATGAGCAGTTCTTC; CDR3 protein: CASSSDRVDNEQFF
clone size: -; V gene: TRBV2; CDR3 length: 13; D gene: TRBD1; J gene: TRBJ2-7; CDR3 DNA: TGTGCCAGCAACAAGGACAGGGAATACGAGCAGTACTTC; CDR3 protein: CASNKDREYEQYF
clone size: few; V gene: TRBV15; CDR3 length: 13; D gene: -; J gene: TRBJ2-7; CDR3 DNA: TGTGCCACCAAGATGGGTGGGAGTCACGAGCAGTACTTC; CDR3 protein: CATKMGGSHEQYF
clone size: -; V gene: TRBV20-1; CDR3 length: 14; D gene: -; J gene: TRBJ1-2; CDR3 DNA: TGCAGTGCTAGAGATGGCCCGCCGAACTATGGCTACACCTTC; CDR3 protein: CSARDGPPNYGYTF
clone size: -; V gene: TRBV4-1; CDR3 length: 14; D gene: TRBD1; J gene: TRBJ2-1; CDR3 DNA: TGCGCCAGCAGCCAGACAAGGGGGCACAATGAGCAGTTCTTC; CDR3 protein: CASSQTRGHNEQFF
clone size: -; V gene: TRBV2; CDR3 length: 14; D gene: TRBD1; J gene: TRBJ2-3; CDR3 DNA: TGTGCCAGCAGTGATGACAGGGCGGCAGATACGCAGTATTTT; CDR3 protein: CASSDDRAADTQYF
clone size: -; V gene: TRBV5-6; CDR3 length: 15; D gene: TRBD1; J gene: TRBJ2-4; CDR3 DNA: TGTGCCAGCAGCTTGGGGGACAGGGTCGCAAACATTCAGTACTTC; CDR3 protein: CASSLGDRVANIQYF
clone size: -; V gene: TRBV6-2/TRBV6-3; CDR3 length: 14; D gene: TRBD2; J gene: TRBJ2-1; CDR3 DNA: TGTGCCAGCAGTAACCGGGACTACTACAATGAGCAGTTCTTC; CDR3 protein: CASSNRDYYNEQFF
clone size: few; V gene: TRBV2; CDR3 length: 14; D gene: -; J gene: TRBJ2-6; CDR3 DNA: TGTGCCAGCGAAAGGGGCTCTGGGGCCAACGTCCTGACTTTC; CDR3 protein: CASERGSGANVLTF
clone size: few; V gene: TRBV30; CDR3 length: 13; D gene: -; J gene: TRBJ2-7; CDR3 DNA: TGTGCCTGGAGTAGGGGGTCAGCCTACGAGCAGTACTTC; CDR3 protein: CAWSRGSAYEQYF
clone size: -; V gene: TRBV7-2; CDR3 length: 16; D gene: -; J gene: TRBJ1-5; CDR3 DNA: TGTGCCAGCAGCCCATTATGGCAGGGAAGCAATCAGCCCCAGCATTTT; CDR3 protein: CASSPLWQGSNQPQHF